The TCR beta chain under discussion was sequenced for a study of blood T cell repertoires in COVID-19 (dated by TCRdb to the early 2020s). Turning to the overall study: Samples covering the acute and convalescent phases of COVID-19 were provided by collaborators in the United States, Italy and Spain. The samples were drawn from the first 160 participants of the ongoing ImmuneRACE study and from 950 to 1,500 subjects provided by 6 global collaborators. A freely available public database, intended as a resource for researchers studying the immune response to SARS-CoV-2, is where the repertoires were released. Deeply sampled blood TCRbeta repertoires from subjects exposed to, actively infected with, or recovered from COVID-19 were included in the dataset. The material from the prospective study consisted of cDNA or gDNA derived from T cells, B-cell-depleted T cells, or PBMCs. Where HLA class I and class II types were available, the types were taken from metadata supplied by the sample provider, not from assay-based typing. A de-identified subject ID, COVID-19 status, age in years and sex were almost always included in the sample metadata.

The CDR3 spans 14 residues, from the cysteine through the phenylalanine. Kept here is only the CDR3 DNA, which spans 42 bases and is read in frame from base 1. The germline V gene specifies SGHRS as CDR1 and YFSETQ as CDR2. V has 4 bases trimmed and J has 6 bases trimmed; junction bases matching no gene number 8. With regard to this clone: Its binding antigen is unknown. No base-level quality is on record; no much larger clone is a single base apart.

Participants in the prospective study were aged about 18 to 95 years, lived in approximately 26 United States geographic areas, and enrolled through a virtual design. In the prospective study, participants were assigned to cohorts based on the clinical history participants reported in a screening survey and a study questionnaire. A participant counted as exposed if, within 2 weeks of entering the study, that participant had been in contact with someone who had a PCR-confirmed or clinician-diagnosed COVID-19 case. Each participant in the prospective study had whole blood, serum and a nasopharyngeal or oropharyngeal swab collected by mobile phlebotomists. Over a roughly two-month period, participants in the prospective study had the option of providing additional blood draws and questionnaires. Before DNA extraction, blood samples from the prospective study were shipped at room temperature or frozen.

Results and caveats for the whole study, not just this receptor: The quantity of clinical and demographic metadata differed by source and by participant and was supplied without curation.

TCRbeta CDR3 regions were amplified from genomic DNA using the immunoSEQ Assay, a bias-controlled multiplex PCR. In the source study's methods: Within the assay, amplification of reference gene primers was used to estimate how many nucleated cells each sample contained. To quantify the absolute abundance of each unique TCRbeta CDR3 rearrangement, sequence reads were collapsed and filtered. For each sample, productive Simpson clonality was calculated by taking the square root of Simpson's diversity index across productive rearrangements. TCRdb took over this immuneACCESS table, retaining in-frame rearrangements with V and J assigned. Such tables are incomplete; in checked studies, under half of the missing clones stem from an unresolved V gene, and the remainder is unexplained. The DNA gave D and trimming, while V, J and clone size come from that table. The sample table shows roughly 400,000 clones, and over 75% are seen once. The ten largest clonotypes hold approximately 1.5% of the sample.

Sequenced material: PBMCs or T cells enriched from blood (not recorded which). This sequence uses TRBV5-1 and TRBJ2-7; a stretch of 9 junction bases matches TRBD1. The sequence was collected from a woman aged 18 to 35 who had been exposed to COVID-19. CDR3 protein: CASSISGQGVEQYF. The bases read TGCGCCAGCAGCATCTCGGGACAGGGAGTCGAGCAGTACTTC.